Below, 8 T cell receptor beta chains from the same sample are listed, as sequenced in a study of shared clonotypes between healthy human individuals. Assay used: immunoSEQ multiplex PCR; TCRdb lists only in-frame clones, some missing. The table lists over 950,000 clones, roughly 80% of them singletons, with approximately 0.95% in the top ten. Sequencing input: memory CD4+ T cells from PBMCs. The subset was: CD45RA-negative fraction. The origin of the receptors is a man aged 18 to 29 in good health. Some clones in this sample may be carry-over from other donors' samples.

Concerning this clone itself: In the same sample, other DNA sequences code for this CDR3. J is TRBJ2-7 and V is TRBV19; 7 bases agree with TRBD2. Trimming took 5 bases from V and 6 from J; bases not matched to a gene: 7. The length of the CDR3 is 13 residues. Germline CDR1 reads LNHDA; CDR2 reads SQIVND (reference sequence). CDR3 protein: CASSPGPGGEQYF. The CDR3 nucleotides read TGTGCCAGTAGTCCGGGACCGGGAGGCGAGCAGTACTTC.

The chain couples TRBV10-3 to TRBJ2-3, with D hard to call. Germline V gene sequence: CDR1 ENHRY, CDR2 SYGVKD. This CDR3 spans 11 amino acids. V was cut by 5 bases and J by 6 bases, with 6 bases left in between. For the CDR3, the DNA is TGTGCCATCAGTCCCGGCGATACGCAGTATTTT. It encodes CAISPGDTQYF.

V is TRBV9 and J is TRBJ1-1; D not resolved. The CDR3 spans 15 residues. Germline-derived CDR1 and CDR2 are SGDLS and YYNGEE. V was trimmed by 4 bases and J by 1 base, leaving 14 bases between them. CDR3 residues: CASSRTGSENTEAFF. The CDR3 DNA is TGTGCCAGCAGCAGGACTGGCTCGGAGAACACTGAAGCTTTCTTT.

This clone appeared a few times. The chain has TRBV6-6 and TRBJ1-2; D unresolved. CDR3 length: 15 residues. Germline V lookup: CDR1 MNHNY, CDR2 SVGAGI (reference sequence). The V and J ends lost 0 bases and 4 bases respectively, with 12 bases between them. CDR3 loop: CASSYSIPESYGYTF. CDR3 sequence (DNA): TGTGCCAGCAGTTACTCGATTCCGGAAAGCTATGGCTACACCTTC.

This clone has only a few counts. The V gene is TRBV28, the J gene TRBJ2-2, with unresolved D. V shed 2 bases and J shed 2 bases, with 12 bases lying between them. The length of the CDR3 is 16 residues. Germline V gives CDR1 MDHEN, CDR2 SYDVKM. The CDR3 loop reads CASSLGSWGNTGELFF. The CDR3 nucleotides read TGTGCCAGCAGTTTAGGCTCCTGGGGAAACACCGGGGAGCTGTTTTTT.

Regarding this clone: A read error is possible here, since a much larger clone lies one base away. The sample contains more than one DNA sequence encoding this CDR3. The V call is TRBV2, the J call TRBJ2-2; 11 bases are a match to TRBD1. Trimming removed 6 bases from V and 6 bases from J; junction bases left unmatched: 0. The CDR3 extends over 13 amino acids. CDR1 and CDR2 (germline): SNHLY, FYNNEI. The CDR3 reads CASRGQGAGELFF. In nucleotides, the CDR3 is TGTGCCAGCAGGGGACAGGGGGCCGGGGAGCTGTTTTTT.

As to this clone: Other nucleotide sequences in the sample specify the same CDR3. The CDR3 loop is CASSSGTGTYEQYF. CDR3 in DNA: TGCGCCAGCAGTTCCGGGACAGGGACCTACGAGCAGTACTTC. The rearrangement joins TRBV5-1 to TRBJ2-7; 9 positions match TRBD1. CDR1 and CDR2 (germline): SGHRS, YFSETQ. CDR3 size: 14 residues. V shed 5 bases, J shed 2 bases, and the junction held 5 bases outside the gene matches. The full variable domain, with the rest looked up from reference TRBV5-1 and TRBJ2-7, is KAGVTQTPRYLIKTRGQQVTLSCSPISGHRSVSWYQQTPGQGLQFLFEYFSETQRNKGNFPGRFSGRQFSNSRSEMNVSTLELGDSALYLCASSSGTGTYEQYFGPGTRLTVT.

The genes are TRBV18 and TRBJ1-3; TRBD1 is a possible D gene (5 bases). Trimming stripped 3 bases from V and 1 base from J, with 10 bases between. The CDR3 has 15 residues. Germline values: CDR1 KGHSH, CDR2 LQKENI. CDR3 coding DNA: TGTGCCAGCTCACCCGACAGAGCATCTGGAAACACCATATATTTT. Translating it yields CASSPDRASGNTIYF.